These 27 T cell receptor beta chains were all obtained from the same sample, sequenced in a study of T cells in localized non-small cell lung cancer. Repertoires were generated with immunoSEQ multiplex PCR, while TCRdb's copy carries only in-frame clones and drops some. The repertoire has some 3,500 clones, roughly two fifths of them found once; the top ten carry around 16%. Sequencing was performed on lung tumor tissue, taken before any cancer treatment. These receptors came from a male donor at least 60 years old with stage I lung adenocarcinoma.

This clone is classed as medium-sized. The rearrangement links TRBV11-3 to TRBJ1-4; D is unresolved. This CDR3 has 15 amino acids. The V gene's germline CDR1 is SGHNT and CDR2 YENEEA. V was shortened by 0 bases and J by 4 bases, with 9 bases between the two germline ends. CDR3 protein: CASSLEGTGNEKLFF. DNA for the CDR3: TGTGCCAGCAGCTTAGAGGGTACCGGTAATGAAAAACTGTTTTTT.

Sample share makes this clone medium-sized (0.01 to 0.1%). The chain links TRBV11-3 to TRBJ2-5; TRBD2 is a possible D gene (7 bases). V lost 2 bases and J 5 bases, leaving 21 bases between the germline ends. CDR1 and CDR2 (germline): SGHNT, YENEEA. The CDR3 extends over 17 amino acids. CDR3 sequence: CASSLRVGGGPTETQYF. CDR3 in DNA: TGTGCCAGCAGCTTAAGGGTAGGGGGAGGGCCTACGGAGACCCAGTACTTC.

This clone was seen a handful of times. The chain combines TRBV1 with TRBJ1-1. TRBV1 is shown as a pseudogene. CDR3 length equals 13 residues. CDR3 region: CASSLWEGTEAFF. The CDR3 DNA reads as TGCGCCAGCAGCCTATGGGAGGGGACTGAAGCTTTCTTT.

This chain joins TRBV9 and TRBJ2-7; 10 nucleotides agree with TRBD1. J lost 1 base, V lost 5 bases, and 12 bases had no gene match. This CDR3 has 17 amino acids. The V gene's germline CDR1 is SGDLS and CDR2 YYNGEE. The DNA for the CDR3 is TGTGCCAGCAGTGAACGGACAGGGGGTTCCTTTTCCTACGAGCAGTACTTC. Translated, it gives CASSERTGGSFSYEQYF.

The chain employs TRBV28 and TRBJ2-1; 8 bases fit TRBD1. CDR3 length: 15 amino acids. CDR1 is MDHEN, CDR2 SYDVKM, per germline. V gave up 5 bases and J gave up 8 bases; unmatched junction bases: 11. The CDR3 DNA follows: TGTGCCAGCAGTGCAAGAATGGACAGGGAGGATGAGCAGTTCTTC. Translation: CASSARMDREDEQFF. Based on the CDR3 plus reference TRBV28 and TRBJ2-1, the full variable domain is DVKVTQSSRYLVKRTGEKVFLECVQDMDHENMFWYRQDPGLGLRLIYFSYDVKMKEKGDIPEGYSVSREKKERFSLILESASTNQTSMYLCASSARMDREDEQFFGPGTRLTVL.

The rearrangement uses TRBV6-8 and TRBJ1-3; D is unclear. Germline V lookup: CDR1 MNHGY, CDR2 SAAAGT. Trimming stripped 7 bases from V and 0 bases from J, with 13 bases between. The CDR3 has 15 amino acids. In nucleotides, the CDR3 is TGTGCCAGCACCCCCCAAAGAATCTCTGGAAACACCATATATTTT. It encodes CASTPQRISGNTIYF.

The chain recombines TRBV28 with TRBJ2-7, with TRBD1 as a possible D gene (5 bases). The germline gives CDR1 MDHEN, CDR2 SYDVKM. The CDR3 covers 12 residues. V was trimmed by 9 bases and J by 5 bases, leaving 14 bases between them. The CDR3: CASSRVTHEQYF. The CDR3 DNA is TGTGCCAGTTCCAGGGTAACCCACGAGCAGTACTTC.

CDR3 sequence (DNA): TGTGCCTGGAGTGTACGCCAGAGCTCTGGAAACACCATATATTTT. This codes for CAWSVRQSSGNTIYF. This sequence joins TRBV30 and TRBJ1-3; D gene ambiguous. The CDR3 length is 15 residues. V was cut by 0 bases and J by 0 bases, with 9 bases left in between. Germline V lookup: CDR1 GTSNPN, CDR2 SVGIG (reference sequence). The full variable domain, rest sourced from reference TRBV30 and TRBJ1-3, is SQTIHQWPATLVQPVGSPLSLECTVEGTSNPNLYWYRQAAGRGLQLLFYSVGIGQISSEVPQNLSASRPQDRQFILSSKKLLLSDSGFYLCAWSVRQSSGNTIYFGEGSWLTVV.

The genes are TRBV25-1 and TRBJ2-7; the match to TRBD1 covers 9 bases. Germline trimming cut 5 bases from V and 3 bases from J; bases unmatched to any gene: 11. Germline assignment: CDR1 MGHDK and CDR2 SYGVNS. The CDR3 length is 16 residues. The CDR3 here is CASSPRTGQGFYEQYF. CDR3 nucleotide sequence: TGTGCCAGCAGTCCCCGCACGGGACAGGGTTTCTACGAGCAGTACTTC.

The sample holds a few counts of this clone. CDR3 sequence (DNA): TGTGCCACCAGCAGAGACCTGGGACAGTCCTACGAGCAGTACTTC. Its protein is CATSRDLGQSYEQYF. The rearrangement joins TRBV15 to TRBJ2-7; TRBD1 aligns across 7 bases. Germline V CDR1 and CDR2: LNHNV, YYDKDF (reference sequence). The CDR3 spans 15 residues. J gave up 1 base and V 0 bases, and 3 bases lay outside the gene matches.

The chain carries TRBV6-8 and TRBJ1-2; D might be TRBD1 (5 bases). This CDR3 spans 14 amino acids. V lost 10 bases to trimming and J lost 1 base, with 16 bases between them. CDR1 and CDR2 from the germline V gene are MNHGY and SAAAGT. CDR3 in DNA: TGTGCCACCGCTACCCAGGGTGGTAACTATGGCTACACCTTC. Amino acid sequence: CATATQGGNYGYTF.

By its share, this clone is medium-sized. This rearrangement joins TRBV5-1 to TRBJ2-2; the D gene is possibly TRBD2 (6 bases). Germline CDR1 is SGHRS and CDR2 is YFSETQ. V lost 4 bases, J lost 7 bases, and 17 bases lay in between. CDR3 length equals 15 residues. CDR3 nucleotides: TGCGCCAGCAGCCCCTCTTGGTTGGGGGGCGGGGAGCTGTTTTTT. Its translation: CASSPSWLGGGELFF.

This clone appeared a few times. The chain combines TRBV6-8 with TRBJ2-3; tentatively, D is TRBD2 (5 bases). There are 14 residues in the CDR3. Germline CDR1 MNHGY, CDR2 SAAAGT. V was trimmed by 5 bases and J by 5 bases, leaving 14 bases between them. This CDR3 is CASSEEEGKDTQYF. The CDR3 DNA sequence: TGTGCCAGCAGTGAGGAAGAGGGCAAAGATACGCAGTATTTT.

There are a few counts of this clone. The chain couples TRBV6-8 to TRBJ1-2, with 8 bases identical to TRBD1. Per germline, CDR1 MNHGY and CDR2 SAAAGT. V was clipped by 7 bases and J by 1 base; unmatched bases: 5. This CDR3 has 14 residues. The CDR3 here is CASTPQGDNYGYTF. The CDR3 DNA reads as TGTGCCAGCACCCCACAGGGGGATAACTATGGCTACACCTTC.

V is TRBV28 and J is TRBJ2-7; possible D gene TRBD1, 5 bases. This CDR3 is built from 12 residues. V lost 5 bases and J 4 bases, leaving 9 bases between the germline ends. Germline CDR1 MDHEN, CDR2 SYDVKM. CDR3 in amino acids: CASSNRRYEQYF. The CDR3 DNA reads as TGTGCCAGCAGTAACAGGAGATACGAGCAGTACTTC.

This clone qualifies as medium-sized (0.01 to 0.1%). The rearrangement links TRBV6-8 to TRBJ1-6, with 8 bases aligning to TRBD1. The V and J ends lost 5 bases and 9 bases, in that order; junction bases with no gene match: 6. Germline CDR1 MNHGY, CDR2 SAAAGT. This CDR3 comprises 14 residues. Here the CDR3 reads CASSDRGYGSPLHF. CDR3 bases: TGTGCCAGCAGTGACAGGGGTTACGGTTCACCCCTCCACTTT.

The table lists this clone with a count of one. V and J are TRBV29-1 and TRBJ2-1; TRBD1 matches 9 bases. V shed 6 bases, J shed 6 bases, and the junction held 9 bases outside the gene matches. The length of the CDR3 is 14 residues. Germline CDR1 and CDR2: SQVTM and ANQGSEA. The CDR3 is CSVGTSTGGNEQFF. CDR3 DNA: TGCAGCGTCGGAACCTCGACAGGGGGCAATGAGCAGTTCTTC.

The V and J genes are TRBV29-1 and TRBJ2-5, with 8 positions matching TRBD2. V lost 7 bases, J lost 8 bases, and 18 bases stayed unmatched. Germline V CDR1 and CDR2: SQVTM, ANQGSEA. The CDR3 contains 15 residues. The CDR3 here is CSDRSGGTGFETQYF. CDR3 nucleotide sequence: TGCAGCGATCGAAGCGGGGGCACCGGGTTTGAAACCCAGTACTTC. Based on the CDR3 plus reference TRBV29-1 and TRBJ2-5, the full variable domain is SAVISQKPSRDICQRGTSLTIQCQVDSQVTMMFWYRQQPGQSLTLIATANQGSEATYESGFVIDKFPISRPNLTFSTLTVSNMSPEDSSIYLCSDRSGGTGFETQYFGPGTRLLVL.

This clone was picked up a small number of times. DNA of the CDR3: TGTGCCAGTAGTATAGTCGCGGGGGTTAACACCGGGGAGCTGTTTTTT. The encoded protein is CASSIVAGVNTGELFF. V and J are TRBV19 and TRBJ2-2; TRBD2 matches at 7 bases. J was trimmed by 2 bases and V by 1 base; bases with no gene match: 4. The CDR3 consists of 16 residues. Looked up from germline, CDR1 is LNHDA and CDR2 is SQIVND (reference sequence).

This clone was seen a handful of times. This chain joins TRBV19 and TRBJ2-1; tentatively, D is TRBD2 (5 bases). The CDR3 is 17 amino acids. Germline V gene sequence: CDR1 LNHDA, CDR2 SQIVND (reference sequence). V lost 3 bases to trimming and J lost 1 base, with 16 bases between them. Here the CDR3 reads CASSMPLALGSYNEQFF. The CDR3 DNA follows: TGTGCCAGTAGTATGCCCCTAGCCTTGGGGTCCTACAATGAGCAGTTCTTC.

This clone showed up just a few times. The chain employs TRBV11-3 and TRBJ1-2; unclear D gene. V lost 4 bases and J lost 2, with 14 bases in between. Germline loops: CDR1 SGHNT, CDR2 YENEEA. There are 15 residues in the CDR3. CDR3 nucleotides: TGTGCCAGCAGCTCCGCCCGCGGGAGGAACTATGGCTACACCTTC. Translation gives CASSSARGRNYGYTF.

This rearrangement joins TRBV30 to TRBJ2-7; possibly TRBD1 for D (6 bases). V shed 4 bases and J shed 6 bases, with 16 bases lying between them. There are 13 residues in the CDR3. Germline V gene data show CDR1 as GTSNPN and CDR2 as SVGIG (reference sequence). The CDR3: CAWTRNRESEQYF. The CDR3 region has the DNA TGTGCCTGGACAAGGAACAGGGAAAGCGAGCAGTACTTC.

The chain combines TRBV28 with TRBJ2-6, with D unclear. Germline V gives CDR1 MDHEN, CDR2 SYDVKM. Deletions cut 4 bases from V and 2 bases from J, with 9 bases between. The CDR3 loop spans 15 amino acids. CDR3 in amino acids: CASSSSKTGANVLTF. The CDR3 DNA sequence: TGTGCCAGCAGTTCCTCTAAGACTGGGGCCAACGTCCTGACTTTC.

The chain has TRBV30 and TRBJ2-7, with TRBD1 matching 8 bases. The CDR3 contains 14 residues. Per germline, CDR1 GTSNPN and CDR2 SVGIG (reference sequence). J was trimmed by 5 bases and V by 3 bases; bases with no gene match: 9. The CDR3 protein is CAWSRDRWGHEQYF. Written as DNA, the CDR3 is TGTGCCTGGAGCCGGGACAGGTGGGGCCACGAGCAGTACTTC.

The chain is built from TRBV5-1 and TRBJ2-3; 10 bases are a match to TRBD2. Germline V gene lookup returns CDR1 SGHRS and CDR2 YFSETQ. V lost 3 bases and J lost 2; bases outside the gene matches: 15. The CDR3 spans 19 residues. CDR3 residues: CASSSVGPRAGGSTDTQYF. CDR3 nucleotide sequence: TGCGCCAGCAGCTCCGTAGGACCTCGAGCGGGGGGGTCCACAGATACGCAGTATTTT.

This clone was seen a handful of times. This rearrangement joins TRBV6-8 to TRBJ2-5, with D possibly matching TRBD2 (5 bases). The CDR3 loop spans 13 amino acids. The germline V and J ends were trimmed by 4 bases and 3 bases, with 9 bases remaining between them. Germline CDR1 reads MNHGY; CDR2 reads SAAAGT. The CDR3 protein is CASSLEAEETQYF. DNA of the CDR3: TGTGCCAGCAGTTTGGAGGCAGAAGAGACCCAGTACTTC.

This sequence joins TRBV11-3 and TRBJ2-3, with 8 bases that match TRBD1. V lost 5 bases, J lost 3 bases, and 10 bases stayed unmatched. The CDR3 is made up of 16 amino acids. Germline V gives CDR1 SGHNT, CDR2 YENEEA. This chain's CDR3 is CASSLTPGTGTDTQYF. The CDR3, as DNA: TGTGCCAGCAGCCTAACCCCCGGGACAGGTACAGATACGCAGTATTTT. Drawing the rest from reference TRBV11-3 and TRBJ2-3, the complete variable domain is EAGVVQSPRYKIIEKKQPVAFWCNPISGHNTLYWYLQNLGQGPELLIRYENEEAVDDSQLPKDRFSAERLKGVDSTLKIQPAELGDSAVYLCASSLTPGTGTDTQYFGPGTRLTVL.